This section outlines one T cell receptor beta chain sequence together with its context. Its antigen is currently unknown. This record belongs to a study of Tregs in tolerant kidney transplant recipients. Study observations and caveats: This study did not directly address biological reproducibility. Expanding Tregs on activated donor B cells appeared to best identify donor-specific TCRbeta clones.

Assay used: immunoSEQ multiplex PCR; TCRdb lists only in-frame clones, some missing. The sample consists of roughly 49,000 clones, under 95% of them appearing once. CDR1 and CDR2 (germline): GTSNPN, SVGIG (reference sequence). This CDR3 region has 17 residues. J gave up 4 bases and V 2 bases, and 14 bases lay outside the gene matches. The receptor was derived from a human donor in good health. This chain connects TRBV30 to TRBJ2-3; 8 nucleotides agree with TRBD2. Sequencing was performed on Tregs from blood. CDR3 in DNA: TGTGCCTGGAGTAAAGCGGGGGCCCCGGGATGGTCAGATACGCAGTATTTT. It translates to CAWSKAGAPGWSDTQYF.